Following are 2 T cell receptor beta chains from one sample sequenced in a study of blood T cell repertoires in COVID-19. TCRdb's table, derived via immunoSEQ multiplex PCR, lists solely in-frame clones and lacks some. The sample carries over 25,000 clones, under 90% recorded once. Sequencing input: peripheral blood. All receptors come from a man in his 70s with active COVID-19.

The chain links TRBV5-5 to TRBJ2-1; 10 nucleotides agree with TRBD2. With V trimmed by 3 bases and J by 4 bases, 7 bases remained unmatched. The germline gives CDR1 SGHKS, CDR2 YYEKEE (reference sequence). There are 16 residues in the CDR3. The CDR3 bases are TGTGCCAGCAGCTCGAGAGCGGGGGGGCAGTACAATGAGCAGTTCTTC. Encoded protein: CASSSRAGGQYNEQFF.

This chain links TRBV6-2 or TRBV6-3 with TRBJ1-4, with 7 bases fitting TRBD1. The CDR3 spans 18 residues. Per germline, CDR1 MNHEY and CDR2 SVGEGT. The ends lost 2 bases at V and 0 bases at J; junction bases unmatched: 9. The CDR3 here is CASSYKGTAFATNEKLFF. The CDR3 DNA follows: TGTGCCAGCAGTTACAAGGGGACAGCCTTCGCAACTAATGAAAAACTGTTTTTT.